This T cell receptor beta chain was documented in a study of blood T cell repertoires in COVID-19. Background on the study: Some COVID-19 samples were acute and others convalescent; all came from the United States, Italy and Spain. Sample material is recorded as cDNA or gDNA derived from T cells, B-cell-depleted T cells, or PBMCs.

CDR3 length equals 15 residues. Germline CDR1 reads MNHEY; CDR2 reads SVGAGI. V gave up 6 bases and J gave up 1 base; unmatched junction bases: 5. Authors' analysis steps: Amplification from reference gene primers served as the basis for estimated nucleated cell counts. Clones were sequenced by immunoSEQ multiplex PCR, and TCRdb holds only the in-frame ones, with some missing. From that table come the V and J calls and clone size; the DNA was used to work out D and trimming. This table has approximately 110,000 clones, around 84% appearing once. The source is a man aged 40-50 years with acute or convalescent COVID-19. Sequencing was carried out using peripheral blood. This chain uses TRBV6-5 with TRBJ2-3; 9 nucleotides match TRBD1. DNA for the CDR3: TGTGCCAGCAGGAAGGACAGGGGAGGCACAGATACGCAGTATTTT. The encoded protein is CASRKDRGGTDTQYF.